The next 24 T cell receptor beta chains were all read from a single sample in a study of T-cell reconstitution after alpha-beta-depleted transplantation in children. For TCRbeta, the library was prepared with unique molecular identifiers. TCRdb re-called the PCR reads through MiXCR, storing one row per CDR3 protein. The data hold 190,000 or so distinct CDR3 sequences, with approximately 7% observed a single time. Sequences were derived from PBMCs from the stem cell graft donor, sampled from the stem cell graft. Receptors originate from a human donor who donated a stem cell graft to a child with Wiskott-Aldrich syndrome.

This clonotype was seen repeatedly, ten times or more. The CDR3 here is CASSLAGEVGQPQHF. DNA of the CDR3: TGTGCCAGCAGCTTAGCGGGGGAGGTAGGTCAGCCCCAGCATTTT. This chain uses TRBV7-2 with TRBJ1-5, with D possibly matching TRBD1 (5 bases). Germline V lookup: CDR1 SGHTA, CDR2 FQGNSA. CDR3 length: 15 amino acids. Trimming stripped 0 bases from V and 6 bases from J, with 12 bases between.

This clonotype was found many times. CDR3 loop: CASSLGPADNTYEQYF. CDR3 bases: TGCGCCAGCAGCTTGGGCCCAGCGGATAATACCTACGAGCAGTACTTC. This chain connects TRBV5-1 to TRBJ2-7; D might be TRBD2 (5 bases). The CDR3 totals 16 residues. The germline V gene encodes CDR1 SGHRS and CDR2 YFSETQ. The V gene lost 0 bases and the J gene lost 2 bases, with 15 bases spanning the gap.

This clonotype was seen a handful of times. The chain employs TRBV28 and TRBJ1-5; 8 bases are shared with TRBD1. Per germline, CDR1 MDHEN and CDR2 SYDVKM. J lost 6 bases, V lost 2 bases, and 6 bases had no gene match. CDR3 length: 15 residues. The CDR3 region is CASSLRTGYSQPQHF. The CDR3 DNA sequence: TGTGCCAGCAGTTTAAGGACAGGGTACAGTCAGCCCCAGCATTTT.

This clonotype was detected many times. The chain couples TRBV6-5 to TRBJ2-5; 10 bases map to TRBD1. The CDR3 contains 14 residues. V dropped 0 bases and J dropped 9; count of bases not matched to a gene: 4. Germline assignment: CDR1 MNHEY and CDR2 SVGAGI. For the CDR3, the DNA is TGTGCCAGCAGTTACTCTATGGACAGGGGGTCCCAGTACTTC. Protein: CASSYSMDRGSQYF.

This clonotype was found many times. This chain joins TRBV11-2 and TRBJ2-1, with 8 positions matching TRBD2. CDR3 size: 18 residues. Trimming removed 1 base from V and 6 bases from J; junction bases left unmatched: 14. The germline V gene has CDR1 SGHAT and CDR2 FQNNGV. CDR3 in amino acids: CASSLVRGEREWINEQFF. The CDR3 DNA reads TGTGCCAGCAGCTTAGTACGGGGGGAGCGGGAGTGGATCAATGAGCAGTTCTTC.

This clonotype was observed a few times. The rearrangement uses TRBV5-1 and TRBJ1-1; D might be TRBD1 (6 bases). The germline V gene encodes CDR1 SGHRS and CDR2 YFSETQ. CDR3 length: 13 amino acids. The V gene lost 2 bases and the J gene lost 7 bases, with 12 bases spanning the gap. CDR3 nucleotide sequence: TGCGCCAGCAGCTTCGGACAGAGCCTTGAAGCTTTCTTT. The encoded protein is CASSFGQSLEAFF.

In this sample, this clonotype turned up many times. DNA for the CDR3: TGTGCCACCAGCAGAGATCTAAAGGTGGTCGGGGAGCTGTTTTTT. Translation: CATSRDLKVVGELFF. The chain recombines TRBV15 with TRBJ2-2; D call uncertain. The CDR3 consists of 15 residues. Deletions cut 0 bases from V and 7 bases from J, with 12 bases between. The V gene's germline CDR1 is LNHNV and CDR2 YYDKDF (reference sequence).

This clonotype was seen repeatedly, ten times or more. V is TRBV24-1 and J is TRBJ2-1, with TRBD2 matching 9 bases. The CDR3 sequence is 15 residues long. V lost 3 bases to trimming and J lost 8 bases; unmatched junction nucleotides: 7. Germline CDR1 reads KGHDR; CDR2 reads SFDVKD. The CDR3: CATSDTSGLGDEQFF. The CDR3, as DNA: TGTGCCACCAGTGATACTAGCGGGCTGGGGGATGAGCAGTTCTTC.

The chain joins TRBV18 to TRBJ2-1; D possibly corresponds to TRBD2 (5 bases). CDR1 and CDR2 from the germline V gene are KGHSH and LQKENI. CDR3 length: 18 residues. The V end was cut by 2 bases, the J end by 6 bases, with 23 bases between. The CDR3 bases are TGTGCCAGCTCACCATTTTCTAACACTCGTGGGAGTTTCAATGAGCAGTTCTTC. Translating gives CASSPFSNTRGSFNEQFF. The full variable domain, its missing parts supplied by reference TRBV18 and TRBJ2-1, is NAGVMQNPRHLVRRRGQEARLRCSPMKGHSHVYWYRQLPEEGLKFMVYLQKENIIDESGMPKERFSAEFPKEGPSILRIQQVVRGDSAAYFCASSPFSNTRGSFNEQFFGPGTRLTVL.

This clonotype came up many times. The V call is TRBV5-4, the J call TRBJ1-4; TRBD1 agrees at 10 bases. Germline V lookup: CDR1 SGHNT, CDR2 YYREEE (reference sequence). This CDR3 has 15 residues. Germline trimming cut 4 bases from V and 6 bases from J; bases unmatched to any gene: 6. The CDR3 is CASSAIGQGDEKLFF. CDR3 DNA: TGTGCCAGCAGCGCAATCGGACAGGGGGATGAAAAACTGTTTTTT. The whole variable domain, remainder taken from reference TRBV5-4 and TRBJ1-4, is ETGVTQSPTHLIKTRGQQVTLRCSSQSGHNTVSWYQQALGQGPQFIFQYYREEENGRGNFPPRFSGLQFPNYSSELNVNALELDDSALYLCASSAIGQGDEKLFFGSGTQLSVL.

The table lists this clonotype with a few counts. The chain uses TRBV29-1 and TRBJ2-7; D is perhaps TRBD1 (6 bases). This CDR3 comprises 12 residues. Germline assignment: CDR1 SQVTM and CDR2 ANQGSEA. Trimming removed 7 bases at V and 2 bases at J, with 12 bases between. CDR3 in DNA: TGCAGCGCTGCCGGACAGACCTACGAGCAGTACTTC. Translating it yields CSAAGQTYEQYF.

This clonotype was picked up many times. CDR3 nucleotide sequence: TGTGCCAGCAGGTCGGCGAGCGGGTACTCGGGCGGTGAGCAGTTCTTC. Its protein is CASRSASGYSGGEQFF. J is TRBJ2-1 and V is TRBV12-3 or TRBV12-4; tentative D call: TRBD2 (6 bases). The V end lost 6 bases, the J end lost 9 bases, and 24 bases lay between the germline ends. This CDR3 is 16 amino acids long.

This clonotype has more than one count but fewer than ten. The chain carries TRBV4-1 and TRBJ1-2; D remains unclear. This CDR3 region has 13 residues. Trimming removed 1 base at V and 8 bases at J, with 11 bases between. Germline CDR1 MGHRA, CDR2 YSYEKL. The CDR3: CASSQGPGAGYTF. CDR3 coding DNA: TGCGCCAGCAGCCAAGGGCCGGGCGCAGGCTACACCTTC.

This clonotype was detected many times. This rearrangement joins TRBV4-2 to TRBJ2-7; 9 bases align to TRBD1. Trimming removed 4 bases from V and 3 bases from J; junction bases left unmatched: 10. Germline CDR1 is LGHNA and CDR2 is YNFKEQ. The CDR3 totals 16 residues. The CDR3 here is CASSRIGTGFFYEQYF. The CDR3 DNA reads TGTGCCAGCAGCCGGATCGGGACAGGGTTCTTCTACGAGCAGTACTTC.

This clonotype was counted a few times. This chain uses TRBV18 with TRBJ1-4; 8 bases are a match to TRBD1. This CDR3 has 14 amino acids. V shed 4 bases, J shed 5 bases, and the junction held 3 bases outside the gene matches. Per germline, CDR1 KGHSH and CDR2 LQKENI. The CDR3 bases are TGTGCCAGCTCACAGGACAGGGCCAATGAAAAACTGTTTTTT. This encodes CASSQDRANEKLFF.

This clonotype was seen at least ten times. The chain joins TRBV24-1 to TRBJ2-1; 10 nucleotides line up with TRBD1. Germline V gives CDR1 KGHDR, CDR2 SFDVKD. The V gene end was trimmed by 3 bases and the J gene end by 7 bases; junction bases not matched to a gene: 2. The CDR3 runs 14 residues. The DNA of the CDR3 is TGTGCCACCAGTGATCCGGGACAGGGGAATGAGCAGTTCTTC. Residues: CATSDPGQGNEQFF.

This clonotype was picked up many times. The chain joins TRBV12-3 or TRBV12-4 to TRBJ2-1; possible D gene TRBD1, 5 bases. The V and J ends lost 2 bases and 9 bases respectively, with 5 bases between them. The CDR3 sequence is 11 residues long. The CDR3: CASSLRGEQFF. CDR3 coding DNA: TGTGCCAGCAGTTTAAGGGGTGAGCAGTTCTTC.

This clonotype was detected a few times. The chain is built from TRBV5-1 and TRBJ2-3; 9 bases are a match to TRBD1. Unmatched junction bases numbered 6, after V lost 4 bases and J lost 0 bases. The CDR3 loop spans 16 amino acids. The germline CDR1 and CDR2 sequences are SGHRS and YFSETQ. In DNA form, the CDR3 reads TGCGCCAGCAGCCTCCCGGGGACAGGGAGCACAGATACGCAGTATTTT. Protein product: CASSLPGTGSTDTQYF.

The J gene is TRBJ2-2, the V gene TRBV3-1, with D unclear. Per the germline V gene, CDR1 is LGHDT and CDR2 is YNNKEL (reference sequence). V dropped 2 bases and J dropped 0 bases, with 7 bases sitting between them. CDR3 length: 15 amino acids. The CDR3 is CASSQSIANTGELFF. CDR3 nucleotides: TGTGCCAGCAGCCAATCTATCGCGAACACCGGGGAGCTGTTTTTT.

Note on this clonotype: An end of the junction does not agree with germline; a read error may underlie this. The chain links TRBV5-4 to TRBJ2-3; 9 nucleotides match TRBD1. The CDR3 length is 15 residues. Germline CDR1 reads SGHNT; CDR2 reads YYREEE (reference sequence). CDR3 protein: CASSLLGQGMDTHYF. The CDR3 DNA reads as TGTGCCAGCAGCTTGCTGGGACAGGGTATGGATACGCACTATTTT.

Many counts were recorded for this clonotype. The CDR3 DNA follows: TGCGCCAGCAGCTTGGCCGGAGGTAGACAGTATTTT. It encodes CASSLAGGRQYF. The rearrangement links TRBV5-1 to TRBJ2-3, with D maybe TRBD2 (5 bases). Germline-derived CDR1 and CDR2 are SGHRS and YFSETQ. V was trimmed by 0 bases and J by 12 bases, leaving 11 bases between them. The CDR3 spans 12 residues.

This clonotype has a count of ten or more. CDR3 sequence: CATSDPRGNQETQYF. CDR3 coding DNA: TGTGCCACCAGTGATCCCAGGGGGAATCAAGAGACCCAGTACTTC. J is TRBJ2-5 and V is TRBV24-1; TRBD1 agrees at 7 bases. Germline trimming cut 3 bases from V and 2 bases from J; bases unmatched to any gene: 5. CDR1 and CDR2 from the germline V gene are KGHDR and SFDVKD. The CDR3 length is 15 residues.

This clonotype has a count of ten or more. V is TRBV6-5 and J is TRBJ2-7, with 12 bases that match TRBD1. CDR3 length equals 15 residues. Unmatched junction bases numbered 5, after V lost 2 bases and J lost 6 bases. CDR1 and CDR2 (germline): MNHEY, SVGAGI. The CDR3 here is CASSYGDRGLLEQYF. In DNA, the CDR3 is TGTGCCAGCAGTTACGGGGACAGGGGGCTTCTCGAGCAGTACTTC.

This clonotype turned up a few times. The chain recombines TRBV4-3 with TRBJ2-7; D ambiguous. Germline V gene sequence: CDR1 LGHNA, CDR2 YSLEER. V was pared by 0 bases and J by 0 bases, with 15 bases between. The CDR3 spans 17 residues. CDR3 coding DNA: TGCGCCAGCAGCCAAGATGCTGGGAACATGCGCTCCTACGAGCAGTACTTC. Its protein is CASSQDAGNMRSYEQYF.